This record concerns one TCR beta chain sequence. Its antigen has not been determined. Base qualities are not recorded, but no much larger clone differs from it by a single base. These data belong to a study of shared clonotypes between healthy human individuals (dated by TCRdb to the early 2020s). Study-level background: The cohort comprised two women and a few men aged 18 to 49 years. For each donor, CD4 naive and CD4 memory were each run on three plates, CD8 naive on two plates, and CD8 memory on one plate. To estimate repertoire size and how much clonotypes are shared between individuals, the study performed deep sequencing of blood TCR repertoires from about 5 healthy adults. Different laboratories and diverse techniques were used to prepare libraries and sequence TCR repertoires, to increase sequencing depth and limit assay-specific biases. Between about 0.8 and 9 billion PBMCs per donor were obtained by leukapheresis. Points the paper makes about the study in general: About 5% of naive CD4, around 3.6% of naive CD8, approximately 2.2% of memory CD4, and 0.35% to 0.5% of memory CD8 clonotypes were shared across several donors. Because the study included only a small number of donors, the genetic and exposure-history diversity represented was limited. Based on pairwise subsampling, the degree of clonotype sharing among donors was expected to be affected by sequencing depth. Incomplete sequencing was indicated by rarefaction of sorted-subset datasets, despite the large sequencing depth. Sampling was restricted to blood, and TCR repertoires in tissue are likely to differ from TCR repertoires in blood. Naive subsets generally had larger estimated clonotype richness than memory subsets. Compared with non-shared clonotypes, clonotypes shared by all four sorted-subset donors had higher generation probabilities.

TCR CDR3 regions were amplified from genomic DNA by multiplex PCR using the deep immunoSEQ assay. Extracted genomic DNA from each cell subset was spread evenly across all wells of several immunoSEQ 96-well plates, with each plate serving as a replicate. For sorted subsets, each replicate PCR was loaded with 200 to 250 ng genomic DNA, equivalent to 25,000 to 35,000 T cell genomes. Purified libraries were quantified with a Qubit 3.0 fluorometer, sized on a Bioanalyzer 2100, and re-quantified with the KAPA Library Quantification kit. Every immunoSEQ 96-well plate was sequenced on a dedicated single-read 150-cycle Illumina NextSeq 550 flow cell. Per the authors' processing: The immunoSEQ output contained only junctional sequences without quality scores, so filtering could not match that applied to full-length reads. Sequences were annotated with PyIR, a Python wrapper for IgBLAST v1.9, using IMGT germline references to assign V/J genes and CDR3. Reads were removed for weak V/J assignments (E-value above 1e-6), missing CDR3, stop codons, out-of-frame junctions, or ambiguous translated residues. A V3J clonotype was defined by an identical inferred V gene, J gene, and CDR3 amino acid sequence. To compute the percentage overlap between repertoires, the number of shared unique clonotypes was divided by the size of the smaller repertoire. Repertoire richness was assessed with RTK rarefaction, the Chao1 estimator, and Recon v2.1 estimates of unobserved clonotypes. For all TCRbeta clonotypes obtained by the gDNA method from a few donors, generation probabilities were computed with OLGA. As stored in TCRdb, this immuneACCESS dataset retains in-frame rearrangements with V and J assigned. A fraction of the clones does not appear; measured against another copy, unresolved V genes explain less than half of the discrepancy, and the remainder lacks a known reason. The V and J calls and clone size are taken from that table; D and trimming were inferred from the DNA. This sample lists around 1.4 million clones; 97% to 99% were detected once. The ten largest make up roughly 0.35% of the sample.

The donors were healthy, HIV-negative adults with no recently reported acute infections or vaccinations. Only Caucasian adults living in Nashville, Tennessee, USA were represented among the donors. CD4+ T cells were enriched by magnetic negative selection, after which naive cells were positively selected on CD45RA and the negative fraction was taken as the memory subset. Blood was collected by leukapheresis, and PBMCs were isolated by Ficoll-Histopaque density gradient centrifugation and then cryopreserved in liquid nitrogen vapor phase. Analytical flow cytometry was used to check the purity and quantity of each magnetically sorted T cell population. From each sorted fraction, genomic DNA was isolated and quantified by UV absorbance on a Nanodrop 2000c. V and J are trimmed by 1 base and 4 bases, and the gene matches miss 13 bases of the junction. CDR3 length: 18 amino acids, cysteine to phenylalanine. Of the read, only the CDR3 DNA is kept; its 54 bases are in frame from base 1. Per the germline V gene, SGHAT is the CDR1 and FQNNGV is the CDR2.

This sequence was found in a man under 40 in good health. The sequence joins TRBV11-2 to TRBJ2-7, and TRBD2 aligns with 10 junction nucleotides. Material for sequencing was naive CD4+ T cells sorted from blood. The cell subset or site label corresponds to: CD45RA+ positively selected. DNA sequence: TGTGCCAGCAGCTTAGTATTTCTAGCGGGAGCTTCCCTATACGAGCAGTACTTC. The translation is CASSLVFLAGASLYEQYF. With the portions outside the CDR3 filled from the reference TRBV11-2 and TRBJ2-7 genes, the complete variable region becomes EAGVAQSPRYKIIEKRQSVAFWCNPISGHATLYWYQQILGQGPKLLIQFQNNGVVDDSQLPKDRFSAERLKGVDSTLKIQPAKLEDSAVYLCASSLVFLAGASLYEQYFGPGTRLTVT.